This T cell receptor beta chain was sequenced for a study of blood T cell repertoires in COVID-19. Study details: The United States, Italy and Spain supplied acute and convalescent COVID-19 samples. Sources were T cells, B-cell-depleted T cells, or PBMCs; the material itself was cDNA or gDNA.

The authors' processing: Estimation of nucleated cell counts relied on the amplification of reference gene primers. Assay used: immunoSEQ multiplex PCR; TCRdb lists only in-frame clones, some missing. The V and J calls and clone size are taken from that table; D and trimming were inferred from the DNA. Here the sample spans fewer than 85,000 clones, roughly 85% being singletons. V was trimmed by 5 bases and J by 1 base, leaving 8 bases between them. From germline, CDR1 is MNHNY and CDR2 SVGAGI (reference sequence). The CDR3 covers 13 residues. The sample taken for sequencing was peripheral blood. This chain uses TRBV6-6 with TRBJ1-2; D is ambiguous. This receptor was obtained from a man aged 55-75 years with active or convalescent COVID-19. In nucleotides, the CDR3 is TGTGCCAGCAGTCCCCAGATTAACTATGGCTACACCTTC. Translation gives CASSPQINYGYTF.